The 6 T cell receptor beta chains below come from one sample, sequenced in a study of OX40 agonist ivuxolimab in advanced cancers. TCRdb's table, derived via immunoSEQ multiplex PCR, lists solely in-frame clones and lacks some. The repertoire has around 69,000 clones, around 87% of them found once; the top ten carry roughly 2.5%. The sequencing here drew on CD4+ or CD8+ T cells sorted from blood, taken in a trial of the OX40 agonist ivuxolimab. Receptor source: an adult with an advanced solid tumor such as melanoma, head and neck, liver or kidney cancer.

The chain links TRBV11-3 to TRBJ1-6; the match to TRBD1 covers 8 bases. CDR3 length: 19 amino acids. Trimming cost V 0 bases and J 5 bases; bases outside gene matches: 12. CDR1 and CDR2 from the germline V gene are SGHNT and YENEEA. The CDR3 coding sequence is TGTGCCAGCAGCTTAGATGGATCCAGGACAGGGTATAATAATTCACCCCTCCACTTT. This codes for CASSLDGSRTGYNNSPLHF.

The chain recombines TRBV5-4 with TRBJ2-1; no reliable D call. CDR3 length: 13 amino acids. Trimming took off 0 bases at V and 8 bases at J, with 9 bases between the two ends. Germline CDR1 is SGHNT and CDR2 is YYREEE (reference sequence). CDR3 bases: TGTGCCAGCAGCTTGGAAAGGTTCCATGAGCAGTTCTTC. Amino acids: CASSLERFHEQFF.

The chain employs TRBV28 and TRBJ1-3, with unresolved D. The ends were cut back, 1 base at V and 1 base at J, with 5 bases in the middle. Germline V gene sequence: CDR1 MDHEN, CDR2 SYDVKM. The length of the CDR3 is 14 residues. CDR3 residues: CASSLLLSGNTIYF. DNA of the CDR3: TGTGCCAGCAGTTTATTGCTTTCTGGAAACACCATATATTTT.

V gene TRBV6-5 combines with J gene TRBJ1-1; no definite D call. The CDR3 covers 14 residues. CDR1 and CDR2 (germline): MNHEY, SVGAGI. Trimming pared 8 bases from V and 0 bases from J, leaving 13 bases between. The CDR3 reads CASSVKRLNTEAFF. The CDR3 nucleotides are TGTGCCAGCTCAGTAAAGCGTCTGAACACTGAAGCTTTCTTT.

The chain joins TRBV18 to TRBJ2-2, with D perhaps TRBD1 (6 bases). Germline lookup yields CDR1 KGHSH and CDR2 LQKENI. The ends were cut back, 4 bases at V and 1 base at J, with 10 bases in the middle. The CDR3 runs 15 residues. The CDR3, as DNA: TGTGCCAGCTCACTCGGGACACAGAACACCGGGGAGCTGTTTTTT. This sequence encodes CASSLGTQNTGELFF.

The V and J genes are TRBV19 and TRBJ2-2; TRBD1 matches 7 bases. With 5 bases clipped from V and 5 bases from J, the junction kept 2 bases outside the gene matches. This CDR3 has 13 residues. Germline CDR1 reads LNHDA; CDR2 reads SQIVND (reference sequence). CDR3 amino acids: CASSGTATGELFF. The CDR3 DNA reads as TGTGCCAGTAGTGGGACAGCAACCGGGGAGCTGTTTTTT.